This T cell receptor (beta chain) was captured by sequencing in a study of cytomegalovirus exposure and HLA in healthy donors. The PCR was carried out with 60 Vbeta primers and 13 Jbeta primers. TCRdb keeps only in-frame clones here, not all; method: immunoSEQ multiplex PCR. This sample has 100,000 to 130,000 clones, with roughly 80% found just once. The CDR3 spans 17 residues. J gave up 3 bases and V 7 bases, and 8 bases lay outside the gene matches. Per germline, CDR1 LGHNA and CDR2 YNFKEQ. The rearrangement links TRBV4-2 to TRBJ2-1; 14 nucleotides line up with TRBD2. The clonotype originates from a man between 25 and 39 years old in good health and CMV-seropositive. Input material: PBMCs. DNA of the CDR3: TGTGCCAGCAACCCACGGACTAGCGGGGGGTACTACAATGAGCAGTTCTTC. Amino acid sequence: CASNPRTSGGYYNEQFF.